This T cell receptor (beta chain) was captured by sequencing in a study of T cells after posttransplantation cyclophosphamide. Study-wide findings and caveats: After PTCy, TRB diversity resembled that of CNI/methotrexate controls. Donor-recipient repertoire similarity was low at 1-2 months, rising over year one. Skin or GI-infiltrating T cells shared few TRB sequences with blood.

A marrow graft followed busulfan-fludarabine conditioning, with cyclophosphamide on days +3 and +4. V shed 2 bases and J 4 bases; nucleotides not matched to a gene: 8. This CDR3 contains 16 residues. Per the germline V gene, CDR1 is MNHNS and CDR2 is SASEGT. Method: immunoSEQ multiplex PCR; TCRdb's copy keeps in-frame clones and lacks some. Of tens of thousands of clones in the sample, less than 95% are singletons; the top ten hold 2% to 3%. This clone turned up a few times. Its antigen remains unidentified. This receptor was obtained from a male patient between 60 and 69 years old who received an allogeneic stem cell transplant from a related donor and was CMV-positive. Some T cells may be supplied by the graft donor. The chain links TRBV6-1 to TRBJ1-2, with 9 bases aligning to TRBD1. Sequenced material: PBMCs, taken 62 days after allogeneic stem cell transplant with posttransplant cyclophosphamide. The CDR3 region is CASSEPGTGLVYGYTF. As DNA, the CDR3 is TGTGCCAGCAGTGAACCCGGGACAGGGTTGGTCTATGGCTACACCTTC.